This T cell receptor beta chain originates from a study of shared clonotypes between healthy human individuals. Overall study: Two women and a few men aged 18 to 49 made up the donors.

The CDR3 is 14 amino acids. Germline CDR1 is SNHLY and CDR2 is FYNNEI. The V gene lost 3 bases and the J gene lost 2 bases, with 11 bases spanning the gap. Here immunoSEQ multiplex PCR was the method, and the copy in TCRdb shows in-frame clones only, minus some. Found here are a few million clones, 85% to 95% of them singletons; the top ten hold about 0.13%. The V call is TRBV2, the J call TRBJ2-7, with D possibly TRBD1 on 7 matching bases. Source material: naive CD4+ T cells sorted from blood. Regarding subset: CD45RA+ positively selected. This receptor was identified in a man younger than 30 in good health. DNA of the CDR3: TGTGCCAGCAGTGAGCAGGGGGGTGCCTACGAGCAGTACTTC. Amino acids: CASSEQGGAYEQYF.